A single sample gave rise to the 13 T cell receptor beta chains below, sequenced in a study of beta chain features in type 1 diabetes. Isolated RNA was reverse transcribed in full, so expressed TCRB transcripts were sequenced. Sequencing used immunoSEQ multiplex PCR; TCRdb keeps in-frame clones, though not all of them. This sample has tens of thousands of clones; 25% to 35% occur once, and the top ten carry over 0.4%. The sequencing input was stem cell memory CD4+ T cells from blood. These receptor sequences come from a woman younger than 35 in good health.

Only a few counts were recorded for this clone. The CDR3 DNA follows: TGTGCCTGGAGACAGGCAGGGGCCAACGTCCTGACTTTC. The encoded protein is CAWRQAGANVLTF. The chain links TRBV30 to TRBJ2-6, with D possibly TRBD1 on 5 matching bases. The length of the CDR3 is 13 residues. CDR1 GTSNPN and CDR2 SVGIG come from the germline V gene (reference sequence). Trimming removed 3 bases from V and 4 bases from J, with 7 bases in between. The entire variable domain, with the rest obtained from reference TRBV30 and TRBJ2-6, is as follows: SQTIHQWPATLVQPVGSPLSLECTVEGTSNPNLYWYRQAAGRGLQLLFYSVGIGQISSEVPQNLSASRPQDRQFILSSKKLLLSDSGFYLCAWRQAGANVLTFGAGSRLTVL.

The rearrangement links TRBV5-4 to TRBJ1-3; 7 bases line up with TRBD1. The V gene's germline CDR1 is SGHNT and CDR2 YYREEE (reference sequence). The J segment lost 2 bases and the V segment lost 3 bases, leaving 8 bases of the junction unmatched. The CDR3 totals 16 residues. CDR3 nucleotides: TGTGCCAGCAGCTCCCCGACAGGGAACCCTGGAAACACCATATATTTT. This sequence encodes CASSSPTGNPGNTIYF.

J is TRBJ1-5 and V is TRBV19, with D possibly being TRBD1 (5 bases). Per germline, CDR1 LNHDA and CDR2 SQIVND (reference sequence). The CDR3 is 19 amino acids. V dropped 2 bases and J dropped 5 bases, with 25 bases sitting between them. The CDR3 DNA sequence: TGTGCCAGTAGTATACAGCCCAGGGCCAGTACGTTTCGGTATCAGCCCCAGCATTTT. Protein sequence: CASSIQPRASTFRYQPQHF.

This clone was seen a handful of times. The CDR3 bases are TGTGCCTGGAGTCCCCTGGGGGGGACTAGCGGGGGCAGCTCCTACAATGAGCAGTTCTTC. This gives the protein CAWSPLGGTSGGSSYNEQFF. J is TRBJ2-1 and V is TRBV30, with TRBD2 identical over 14 bases. The germline CDR1 and CDR2 sequences are GTSNPN and SVGIG (reference sequence). CDR3 length: 20 residues. J was trimmed by 0 bases and V by 2 bases; bases with no gene match: 12.

CDR3 sequence: CASSRNVGQGNYGYTF. CDR3 nucleotides: TGTGCCAGTAGTCGGAATGTGGGACAGGGAAACTATGGCTACACCTTC. The chain recombines TRBV19 with TRBJ1-2; 9 bases align to TRBD1. The CDR3 contains 16 residues. Trimming cost V 5 bases and J 2 bases; bases outside gene matches: 9. In germline, CDR1 is LNHDA, CDR2 SQIVND (reference sequence). Variable domain in full (rest from reference TRBV19 and TRBJ1-2): DGGITQSPKYLFRKEGQNVTLSCEQNLNHDAMYWYRQDPGQGLRLIYYSQIVNDFQKGDIAEGYSVSREKKESFPLTVTSAQKNPTAFYLCASSRNVGQGNYGYTFGSGTRLTVV.

The chain joins TRBV7-2 to TRBJ2-1, with a tentative D call TRBD1 (5 bases). Trimming took 1 base from V and 5 from J, leaving 6 bases between them. Germline V CDR1 and CDR2: SGHTA, FQGNSA. The CDR3 length is 13 residues. In DNA, the CDR3 is TGTGCCAGCAGCTTAGTCAGGGACAATGAGCAGTTCTTC. Protein sequence: CASSLVRDNEQFF. Full variable domain (missing parts from reference TRBV7-2 and TRBJ2-1): GAGVSQSPSNKVTEKGKDVELRCDPISGHTALYWYRQSLGQGLEFLIYFQGNSAPDKSGLPSDRFSAERTGGSVSTLTIQRTQQEDSAVYLCASSLVRDNEQFFGPGTRLTVL.

This clone was seen more than once but under ten times. The V and J genes are TRBV7-2 and TRBJ1-6; possible D gene TRBD1, 6 bases. Deletions cut 4 bases from V and 10 bases from J, with 17 bases between. The CDR3 consists of 15 residues. CDR1 and CDR2 (germline): SGHTA, FQGNSA. CDR3 sequence (DNA): TGTGCCAGCAGCTCCAAACAGGGTGCAACATCACCCCTCCACTTT. Translation gives CASSSKQGATSPLHF.

This clone was detected a few times. The chain combines TRBV5-1 with TRBJ2-2; D not resolved. V was shortened by 0 bases and J by 5 bases, with 8 bases between the two germline ends. Germline values: CDR1 SGHRS, CDR2 YFSETQ. The CDR3 contains 14 residues. The CDR3 DNA sequence: TGCGCCAGCAGCTTGGCAGGCGAAACCGGGGAGCTGTTTTTT. Translation gives CASSLAGETGELFF. The full variable domain, with the rest looked up from reference TRBV5-1 and TRBJ2-2, is KAGVTQTPRYLIKTRGQQVTLSCSPISGHRSVSWYQQTPGQGLQFLFEYFSETQRNKGNFPGRFSGRQFSNSRSEMNVSTLELGDSALYLCASSLAGETGELFFGEGSRLTVL.

This clone was counted only a few times. The chain uses TRBV29-1 and TRBJ1-2, with a tentative D call TRBD1 (6 bases). The V and J ends lost 4 bases and 2 bases respectively, with 14 bases between them. The CDR3 is 14 residues long. Per the germline V gene, CDR1 is SQVTM and CDR2 is ANQGSEA. CDR3: CSVAKPGQNYGYTF. Here the CDR3 DNA reads TGCAGCGTTGCAAAACCTGGACAGAACTATGGCTACACCTTC.

This clone was recorded once. V usage is TRBV27 and J usage is TRBJ2-7; 8 bases are a match to TRBD1. The germline V gene has CDR1 MNHEY and CDR2 SMNVEV (reference sequence). V lost 3 bases, J lost 2 bases, and 6 bases stayed unmatched. The CDR3 length is 15 residues. In DNA, the CDR3 is TGTGCCAGCAGTTTTACCGGGACAGGACCCTACGAGCAGTACTTC. Translation gives CASSFTGTGPYEQYF.

The chain links TRBV5-6 to TRBJ2-5; 7 positions match TRBD2. Germline CDR1 SGHDT, CDR2 YYEEEE. The V segment lost 4 bases and the J segment 7 bases; nucleotides outside the gene matches: 13. This CDR3 is built from 15 residues. The CDR3 sequence is CASSPPRGGLGTQYF. CDR3 DNA: TGTGCCAGCAGCCCGCCTAGGGGAGGGCTGGGGACCCAGTACTTC.

The chain recombines TRBV6-1 with TRBJ1-5; 9 positions agree with TRBD1. CDR1 and CDR2 (germline): MNHNS, SASEGT. The CDR3 runs 16 residues. V dropped 1 base and J dropped 4; count of bases not matched to a gene: 5. This CDR3 reads CASSEGGDRENQPQHF. The CDR3 DNA reads as TGTGCCAGCAGTGAAGGGGGGGACAGGGAAAATCAGCCCCAGCATTTT.

Only a few counts were recorded for this clone. The chain combines TRBV19 with TRBJ2-1; 7 bases align to TRBD2. There are 16 residues in the CDR3. V was pared by 6 bases and J by 0 bases, with 8 bases of the junction left unmatched. CDR1 and CDR2 from the germline V gene are LNHDA and SQIVND (reference sequence). CDR3 sequence (DNA): TGTGCCAGTAGAGGGTGGGGCGGGGGCTCCTACAATGAGCAGTTCTTC. It yields the protein CASRGWGGGSYNEQFF.